This TCR beta chain originates from a study of technical replicates of blood from a handful of donors. CDR1 LNHDA and CDR2 SQIVND come from the germline V gene (reference sequence). With 7 bases removed from V and 5 bases from J, the gap between germline ends came to 8 bases. CDR3 length: 11 residues. Profiling relied on immunoSEQ multiplex PCR, and the TCRdb table lists in-frame clones only, not all of them. In the table there are 60,000 to 75,000 clones, about 97% of which are singletons. The sample comprised T cells isolated from PBMCs. The sequence was collected from a human donor in good health. V and J are TRBV19 and TRBJ1-2; unclear D gene. For the CDR3, the DNA is TGTGCCAGTACAGACATTTATGGCTACACCTTC. The encoded protein is CASTDIYGYTF.